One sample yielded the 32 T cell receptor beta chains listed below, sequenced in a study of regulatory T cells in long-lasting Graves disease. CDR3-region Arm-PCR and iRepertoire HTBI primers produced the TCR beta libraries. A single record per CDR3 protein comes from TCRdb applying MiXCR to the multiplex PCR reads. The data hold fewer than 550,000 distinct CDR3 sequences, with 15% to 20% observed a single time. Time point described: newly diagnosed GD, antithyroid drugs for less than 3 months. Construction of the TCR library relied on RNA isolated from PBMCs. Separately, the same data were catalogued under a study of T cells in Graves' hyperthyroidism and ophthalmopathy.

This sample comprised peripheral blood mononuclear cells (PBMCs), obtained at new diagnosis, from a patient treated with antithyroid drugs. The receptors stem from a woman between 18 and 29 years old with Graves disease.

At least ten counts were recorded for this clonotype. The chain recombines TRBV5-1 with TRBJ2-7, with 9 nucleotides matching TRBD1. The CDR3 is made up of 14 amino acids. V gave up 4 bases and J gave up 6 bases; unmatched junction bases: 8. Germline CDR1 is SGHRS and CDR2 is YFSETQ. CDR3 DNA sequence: TGCGCCAGCAGCGGAGGGACAGGGTACGCCGAGCAGTACTTC. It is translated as CASSGGTGYAEQYF.

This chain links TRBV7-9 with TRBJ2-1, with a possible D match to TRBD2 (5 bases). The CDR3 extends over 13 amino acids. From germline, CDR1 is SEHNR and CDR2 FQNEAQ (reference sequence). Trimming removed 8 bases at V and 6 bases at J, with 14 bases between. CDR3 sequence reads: CASGPRETNEQFF. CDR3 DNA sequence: TGTGCCAGCGGTCCGAGGGAGACCAATGAGCAGTTCTTC.

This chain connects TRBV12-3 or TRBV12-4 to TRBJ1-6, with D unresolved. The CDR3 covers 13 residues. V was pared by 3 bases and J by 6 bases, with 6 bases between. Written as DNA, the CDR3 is TGTGCCAGCAGTTTGGGGTTTAATTCACCCCTCCACTTT. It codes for CASSLGFNSPLHF.

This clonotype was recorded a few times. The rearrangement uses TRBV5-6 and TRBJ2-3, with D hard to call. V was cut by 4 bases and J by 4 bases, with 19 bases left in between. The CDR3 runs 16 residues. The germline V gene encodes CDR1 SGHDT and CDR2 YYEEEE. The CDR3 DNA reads TGTGCCAGCAGCCCACCTCGACTGGGTTTCGCAGATACGCAGTATTTT. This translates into CASSPPRLGFADTQYF.

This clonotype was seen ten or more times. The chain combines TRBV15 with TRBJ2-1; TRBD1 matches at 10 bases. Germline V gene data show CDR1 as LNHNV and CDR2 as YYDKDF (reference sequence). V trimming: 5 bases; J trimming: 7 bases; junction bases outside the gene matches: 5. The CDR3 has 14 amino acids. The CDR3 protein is CATSLRDRGNEQFF. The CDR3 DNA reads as TGTGCCACCAGCCTCCGGGACAGGGGAAATGAGCAGTTCTTC.

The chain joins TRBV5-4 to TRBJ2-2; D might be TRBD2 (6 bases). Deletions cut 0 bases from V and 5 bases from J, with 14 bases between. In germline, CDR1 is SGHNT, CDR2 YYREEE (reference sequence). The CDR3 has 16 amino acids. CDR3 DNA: TGTGCCAGCAGCTTGGAAGTGGGGGGTGGGACCGGGGAGCTGTTTTTT. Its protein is CASSLEVGGGTGELFF.

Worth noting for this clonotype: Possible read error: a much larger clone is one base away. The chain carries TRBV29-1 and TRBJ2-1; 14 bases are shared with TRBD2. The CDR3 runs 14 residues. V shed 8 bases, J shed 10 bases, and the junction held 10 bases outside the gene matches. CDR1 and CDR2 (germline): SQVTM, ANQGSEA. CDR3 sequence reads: CSTTGTSGSYEQFF. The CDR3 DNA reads TGCAGCACTACCGGGACTAGCGGGAGTTACGAGCAGTTCTTC.

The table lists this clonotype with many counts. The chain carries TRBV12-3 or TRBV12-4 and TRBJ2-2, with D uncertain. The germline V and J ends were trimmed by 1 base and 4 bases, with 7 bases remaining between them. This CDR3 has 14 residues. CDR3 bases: TGTGCCAGCAGTTTAGGGTCAGCCACCGGGGAGCTGTTTTTT. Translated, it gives CASSLGSATGELFF.

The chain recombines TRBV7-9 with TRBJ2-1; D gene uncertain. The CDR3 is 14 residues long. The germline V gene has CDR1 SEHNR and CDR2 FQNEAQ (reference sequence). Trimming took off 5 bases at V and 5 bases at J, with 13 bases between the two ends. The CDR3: CASSEGVTHNEQFF. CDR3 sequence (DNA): TGTGCCAGCAGCGAAGGAGTGACCCACAATGAGCAGTTCTTC. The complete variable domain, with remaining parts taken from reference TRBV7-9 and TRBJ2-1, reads DTGVSQNPRHKITKRGQNVTFRCDPISEHNRLYWYRQTLGQGPEFLTYFQNEAQLEKSRLLSDRFSAERPKGSFSTLEIQRTEQGDSAMYLCASSEGVTHNEQFFGPGTRLTVL.

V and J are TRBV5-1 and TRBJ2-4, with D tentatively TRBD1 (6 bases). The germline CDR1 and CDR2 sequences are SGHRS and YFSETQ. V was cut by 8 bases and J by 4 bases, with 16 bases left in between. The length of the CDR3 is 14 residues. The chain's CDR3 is CASNRDTKKNIQYF. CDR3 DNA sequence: TGCGCCAGTAACAGGGACACGAAAAAAAACATTCAGTACTTC. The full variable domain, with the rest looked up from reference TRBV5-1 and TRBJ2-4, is KAGVTQTPRYLIKTRGQQVTLSCSPISGHRSVSWYQQTPGQGLQFLFEYFSETQRNKGNFPGRFSGRQFSNSRSEMNVSTLELGDSALYLCASNRDTKKNIQYFGAGTRLSVL.

CDR3 bases: TGTGCCAGCAGTGGTGGAGGACGGGGGACTGAAGCTTTCTTT. It yields the protein CASSGGGRGTEAFF. The chain combines TRBV12-3 or TRBV12-4 with TRBJ1-1; maybe TRBD1 (5 bases). The CDR3 has 14 residues. The ends were cut back, 5 bases at V and 5 bases at J, with 15 bases in the middle.

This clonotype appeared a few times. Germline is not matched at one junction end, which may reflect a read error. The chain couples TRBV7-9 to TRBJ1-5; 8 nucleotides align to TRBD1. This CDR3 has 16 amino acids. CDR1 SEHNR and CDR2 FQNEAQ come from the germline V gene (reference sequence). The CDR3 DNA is TGTGCCGGCAGCTTAGCGACAGGGGAGGGCAATCAGCCCCAGCATTTT. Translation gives CAGSLATGEGNQPQHF.

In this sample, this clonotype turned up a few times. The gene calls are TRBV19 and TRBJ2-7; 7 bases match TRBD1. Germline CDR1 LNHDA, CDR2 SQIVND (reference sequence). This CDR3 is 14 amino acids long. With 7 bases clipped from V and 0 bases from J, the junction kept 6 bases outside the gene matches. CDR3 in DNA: TGTGCCAGTACGCCGACAGGGTCCTCCTACGAGCAGTACTTC. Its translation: CASTPTGSSYEQYF.

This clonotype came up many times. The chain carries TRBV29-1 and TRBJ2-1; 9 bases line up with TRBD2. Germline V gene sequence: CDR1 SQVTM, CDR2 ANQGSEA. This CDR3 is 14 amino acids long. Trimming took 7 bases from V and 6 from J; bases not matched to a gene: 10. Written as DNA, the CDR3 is TGCAGCGCCGCGGGACTAGCAGGGGCCAATGAGCAGTTCTTC. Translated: CSAAGLAGANEQFF.

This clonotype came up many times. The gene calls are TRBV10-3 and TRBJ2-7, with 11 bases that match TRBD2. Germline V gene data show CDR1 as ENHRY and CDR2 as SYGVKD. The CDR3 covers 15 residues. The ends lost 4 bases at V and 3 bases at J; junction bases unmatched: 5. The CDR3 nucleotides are TGTGCCATCAGTGGGGGGACTAGCGGTCGCTACGAGCAGTACTTC. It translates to CAISGGTSGRYEQYF.

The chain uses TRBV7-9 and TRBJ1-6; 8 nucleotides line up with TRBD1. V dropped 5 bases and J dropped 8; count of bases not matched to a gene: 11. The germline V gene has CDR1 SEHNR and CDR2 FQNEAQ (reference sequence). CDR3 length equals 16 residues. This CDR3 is CASSRGQGSTYSPLHF. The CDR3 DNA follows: TGTGCCAGCAGCCGCGGACAGGGAAGTACCTATTCACCCCTCCACTTT.

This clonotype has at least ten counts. The DNA for the CDR3 is TGTGCCAGCAGCGTCCGGGACAGGGGTAATTCACCCCTCCACTTT. It codes for CASSVRDRGNSPLHF. V and J are TRBV7-2 and TRBJ1-6, with TRBD1 matching 10 bases. Trimming cost V 5 bases and J 6 bases; bases outside gene matches: 4. Germline V gene sequence: CDR1 SGHTA, CDR2 FQGNSA. The CDR3 contains 15 residues.

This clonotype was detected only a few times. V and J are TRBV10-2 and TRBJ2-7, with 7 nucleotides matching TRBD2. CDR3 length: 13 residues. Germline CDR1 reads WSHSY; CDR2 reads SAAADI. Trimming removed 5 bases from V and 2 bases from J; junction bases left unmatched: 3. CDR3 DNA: TGCGCCAGCAGTAGGGAGGGTCCCTACGAGCAGTACTTC. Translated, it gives CASSREGPYEQYF.

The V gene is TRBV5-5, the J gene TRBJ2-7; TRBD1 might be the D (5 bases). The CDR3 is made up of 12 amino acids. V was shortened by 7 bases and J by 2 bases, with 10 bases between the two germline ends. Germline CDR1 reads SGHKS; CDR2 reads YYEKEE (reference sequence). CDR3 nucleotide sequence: TGTGCCAGCGGGTGGACAACCTACGAGCAGTACTTC. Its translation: CASGWTTYEQYF.

CDR3 residues: CASTQRLAGRYNEQFF. CDR3 sequence (DNA): TGTGCCAGCACCCAGAGACTAGCGGGACGATACAATGAGCAGTTCTTC. The J gene is TRBJ2-1, the V gene TRBV27, with 11 bases fitting TRBD2. Trimming cost V 7 bases and J 4 bases; bases outside gene matches: 9. Germline CDR1 reads MNHEY; CDR2 reads SMNVEV (reference sequence). The CDR3 is 16 amino acids.

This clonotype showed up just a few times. CDR3 loop: CASSAGMDRETQYF. In DNA, the CDR3 is TGCGCCAGCAGCGCGGGTATGGACCGGGAGACCCAGTACTTC. The J gene is TRBJ2-5, the V gene TRBV5-1; tentative D call: TRBD2 (5 bases). V dropped 4 bases and J dropped 5 bases, with 15 bases sitting between them. Per the germline V gene, CDR1 is SGHRS and CDR2 is YFSETQ. This CDR3 is 14 amino acids long.

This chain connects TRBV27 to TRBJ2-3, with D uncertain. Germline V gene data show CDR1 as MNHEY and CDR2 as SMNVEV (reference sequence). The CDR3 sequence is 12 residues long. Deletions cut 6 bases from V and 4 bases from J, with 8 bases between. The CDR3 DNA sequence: TGTGCCAGCAGCATCTGGCCAGATACGCAGTATTTT. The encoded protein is CASSIWPDTQYF.

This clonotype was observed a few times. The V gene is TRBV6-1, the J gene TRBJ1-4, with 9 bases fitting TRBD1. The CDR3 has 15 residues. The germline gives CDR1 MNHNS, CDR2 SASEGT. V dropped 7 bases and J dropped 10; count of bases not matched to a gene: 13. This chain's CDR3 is CASTQAGTGRGKLFF. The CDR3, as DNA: TGTGCCAGCACCCAAGCCGGGACAGGGAGAGGAAAACTGTTTTTT.

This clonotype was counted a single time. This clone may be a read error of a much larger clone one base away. As DNA, the CDR3 is TGTGCCAGCAGTTTTGGCCAAATCAGTCAGCCCCAGCATTTT. Amino acid sequence: CASSFGQISQPQHF. The V gene is TRBV12-3 or TRBV12-4, the J gene TRBJ1-5; D call uncertain. The ends were cut back, 3 bases at V and 6 bases at J, with 12 bases in the middle. This CDR3 region has 14 residues.

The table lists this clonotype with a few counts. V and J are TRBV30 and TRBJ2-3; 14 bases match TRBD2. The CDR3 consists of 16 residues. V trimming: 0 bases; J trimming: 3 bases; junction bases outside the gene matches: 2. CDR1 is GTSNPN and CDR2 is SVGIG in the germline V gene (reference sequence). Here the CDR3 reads CAWSVGLAGGTDTQYF. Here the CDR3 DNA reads TGTGCCTGGAGTGTTGGACTAGCGGGAGGAACAGATACGCAGTATTTT. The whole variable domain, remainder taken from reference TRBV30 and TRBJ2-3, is SQTIHQWPATLVQPVGSPLSLECTVEGTSNPNLYWYRQAAGRGLQLLFYSVGIGQISSEVPQNLSASRPQDRQFILSSKKLLLSDSGFYLCAWSVGLAGGTDTQYFGPGTRLTVL.

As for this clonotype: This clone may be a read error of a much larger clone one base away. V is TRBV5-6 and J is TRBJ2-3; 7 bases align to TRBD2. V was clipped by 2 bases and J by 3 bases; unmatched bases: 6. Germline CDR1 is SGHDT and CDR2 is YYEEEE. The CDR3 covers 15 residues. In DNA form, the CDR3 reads TGTGCCAGCAGCTTCGAGGGGAGGGTGACAGATACGCAGTATTTT. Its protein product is CASSFEGRVTDTQYF.

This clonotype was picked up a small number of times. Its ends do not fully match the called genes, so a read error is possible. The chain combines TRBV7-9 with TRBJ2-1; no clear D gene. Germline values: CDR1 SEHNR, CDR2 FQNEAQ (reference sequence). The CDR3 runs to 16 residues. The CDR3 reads CASSLESEYSYNEQFF. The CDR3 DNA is TGCGCCAGCAGCTTGGAATCGGAATACTCCTACAATGAGCAGTTCTTC.

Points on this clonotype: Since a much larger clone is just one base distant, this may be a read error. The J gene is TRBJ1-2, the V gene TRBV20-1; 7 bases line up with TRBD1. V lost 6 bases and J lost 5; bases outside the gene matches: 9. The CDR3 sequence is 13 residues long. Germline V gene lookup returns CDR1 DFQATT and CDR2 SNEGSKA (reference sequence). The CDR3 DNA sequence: TGCAGTGCACAATACAGGGGAGGGTATGGCTACACCTTC. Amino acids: CSAQYRGGYGYTF.

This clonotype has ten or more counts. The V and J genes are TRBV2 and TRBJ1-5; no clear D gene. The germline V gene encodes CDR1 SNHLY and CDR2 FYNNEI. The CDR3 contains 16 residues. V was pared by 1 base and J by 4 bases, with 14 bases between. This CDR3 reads CASSEVSRLGNQPQHF. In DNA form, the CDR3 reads TGTGCCAGCAGTGAAGTGTCTCGATTAGGAAATCAGCCCCAGCATTTT.

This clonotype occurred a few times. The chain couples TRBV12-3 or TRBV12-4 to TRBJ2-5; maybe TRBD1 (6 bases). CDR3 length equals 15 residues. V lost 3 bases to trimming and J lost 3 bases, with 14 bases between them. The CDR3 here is CASSLGGTTKETQYF. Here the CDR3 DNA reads TGTGCCAGCAGTTTGGGTGGGACAACCAAAGAGACCCAGTACTTC.

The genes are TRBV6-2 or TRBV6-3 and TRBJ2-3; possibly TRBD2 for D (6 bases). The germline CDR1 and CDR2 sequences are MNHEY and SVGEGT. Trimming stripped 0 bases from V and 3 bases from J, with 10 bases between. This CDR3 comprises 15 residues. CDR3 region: CASSYSRDLTDTQYF. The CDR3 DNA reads TGTGCCAGCAGTTACTCCCGGGACTTAACAGATACGCAGTATTTT.

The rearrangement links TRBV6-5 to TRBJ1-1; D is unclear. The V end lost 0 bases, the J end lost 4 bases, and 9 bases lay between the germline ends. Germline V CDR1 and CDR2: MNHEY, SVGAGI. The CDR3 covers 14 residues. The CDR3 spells CASSYSAGITEAFF. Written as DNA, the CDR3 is TGTGCCAGCAGTTACTCGGCGGGGATCACTGAAGCTTTCTTT.